A selection of T cell receptor beta chains follows, all from one sample in a study of OX40 agonist ivuxolimab in advanced cancers. Clones were sequenced by immunoSEQ multiplex PCR, and TCRdb holds only the in-frame ones, with some missing. The sample lists more than 60,000 clones, about 85% occurring once. The sample in question was CD4+ or CD8+ T cells sorted from blood, obtained in a trial of the OX40 agonist ivuxolimab. The receptors stem from an adult with an advanced solid tumor such as melanoma, head and neck, liver or kidney cancer. Both conserved end residues are part of each CDR3. D genes are given only for firm matches. Expanded clones are given a class, and other clones once, few, many or no size at all.

v_gene	d_gene	j_gene	abundance	CDR3aa	CDR3nt
TRBV7-2	TRBD1	TRBJ1-2	NA	CASSLFSDTGGANYGYTF	TGTGCCAGCAGCTTATTCTCGGACACAGGGGGCGCTAACTATGGCTACACCTTC
TRBV2	NA	TRBJ1-1	few	CASSQEMGTEAFF	TGTGCCAGCAGTCAAGAGATGGGCACTGAAGCTTTCTTT
TRBV29-1	TRBD2	TRBJ2-1	NA	CSVPKRGPLSDEQFF	TGCAGCGTCCCGAAGCGGGGGCCTTTGAGCGATGAGCAGTTCTTC
TRBV10-2	NA	TRBJ2-5	once	CATQDFIEQETQYF	TGCGCCACCCAGGACTTTATTGAACAAGAGACCCAGTACTTC
TRBV5-6	NA	TRBJ2-3	NA	CASSLADTRPGDTQYF	TGTGCCAGCAGCTTGGCCGACACACGACCCGGGGATACGCAGTATTTT
TRBV6-1	NA	TRBJ1-5	NA	CASRDSGSRKPQHF	TGTGCCAGCAGGGACTCAGGGTCCAGGAAGCCCCAGCATTTT
TRBV9	NA	TRBJ2-7	NA	CASSGGARFAEQYF	TGTGCCAGCAGCGGAGGGGCACGGTTCGCCGAGCAGTACTTC
TRBV2	TRBD1	TRBJ2-2	NA	CASSLRDRVPGELFF	TGTGCCAGCAGTCTCCGGGACAGGGTTCCCGGGGAGCTGTTTTTT
TRBV7-2	NA	TRBJ2-5	NA	CASSLVLVRGKETQYF	TGTGCCAGCAGCTTAGTCTTAGTCAGGGGAAAAGAGACCCAGTACTTC
TRBV5-1	TRBD1	TRBJ2-4	NA	CASSWTAGGLAKNIQYF	TGCGCCAGCAGCTGGACGGCAGGGGGCTTAGCCAAAAACATTCAGTACTTC
TRBV19	TRBD2	TRBJ2-3	once	CASREASGGANTQYF	TGTGCCTCAAGGGAAGCTAGCGGGGGGGCGAATACGCAGTATTTT
TRBV6-5	NA	TRBJ1-1	NA	CASSPRQRNTEAFF	TGTGCCAGCAGTCCACGACAGAGGAACACTGAAGCTTTCTTT
TRBV5-8	TRBD2	TRBJ2-3	few	CASSSPWASGGLDTQYF	TGTGCCAGCAGCTCTCCGTGGGCTAGCGGGGGGTTGGATACGCAGTATTTT
TRBV2	TRBD1	TRBJ2-3	NA	CASTRQGAGDTQYF	TGTGCCAGCACCCGACAGGGGGCTGGAGATACGCAGTATTTT
TRBV4-2	NA	TRBJ1-2	few	CASSQVGGVGYTF	TGTGCCAGCAGCCAAGTAGGCGGAGTCGGCTACACCTTC
TRBV7-3	TRBD1	TRBJ2-7	NA	CASSFDRGYEQYF	TGTGCCAGCAGCTTCGACAGGGGCTACGAGCAGTACTTC
TRBV6-1	NA	TRBJ1-6	NA	CASSVNNSPLHF	TGTGCCAGCAGTGTAAATAATTCACCCCTCCACTTT
TRBV5-1	NA	TRBJ2-5	NA	CASSLVPGYQETQYF	TGCGCCAGCAGCTTGGTTCCAGGGTACCAAGAGACCCAGTACTTC
TRBV7-3	TRBD1	TRBJ2-5	NA	CASSLTTGETQYF	TGTGCCAGCAGCTTAACGACAGGGGAGACCCAGTACTTC
TRBV6-5	NA	TRBJ1-5	once	CASRGTGEGQPQHF	TGTGCCAGCAGGGGAACAGGTGAGGGCCAGCCCCAGCATTTT
TRBV7-2	TRBD1	TRBJ2-7	few	CASSKPRGQGARAYEQYF	TGTGCCAGCAGCAAACCACGAGGACAGGGTGCTAGAGCCTACGAGCAGTACTTC
TRBV5-6	NA	TRBJ2-2	NA	CASSLQGPGELFF	TGTGCCAGCAGCTTACAGGGTCCCGGGGAGCTGTTTTTT
TRBV27	NA	TRBJ2-5	NA	CASSPLGETQYF	TGTGCCAGCAGTCCTCTGGGAGAGACCCAGTACTTC
TRBV2	NA	TRBJ1-6	NA	CASSEAGAQYNSPLHF	TGTGCCAGCAGTGAAGCGGGGGCACAGTATAATTCACCCCTCCACTTT
TRBV9	NA	TRBJ2-3	NA	CASSPRLGSGTDTQYF	TGTGCCAGCAGCCCCAGACTAGGGTCGGGCACAGATACGCAGTATTTT
TRBV5-8	TRBD1	TRBJ2-3	NA	CASSLGAQGDTQYF	TGTGCCAGCAGCTTGGGAGCACAGGGGGATACGCAGTATTTT
TRBV7-2	NA	TRBJ2-2	NA	CASSPLGGWTGELFF	TGTGCCAGCAGCCCCTTGGGCGGGTGGACCGGGGAGCTGTTTTTT
TRBV29-1	NA	TRBJ2-7	NA	CSVDGLGGYEQYF	TGCAGCGTTGACGGGCTCGGGGGATACGAGCAGTACTTC
TRBV4-2	TRBD1	TRBJ1-1	once	CASSQELQGARRAFF	TGTGCCAGCAGCCAAGAACTACAGGGGGCGAGGCGAGCTTTCTTT
TRBV2	NA	TRBJ1-6	NA	CASNRPRTAYNSPLHF	TGTGCCAGCAACAGACCAAGGACGGCCTATAATTCACCCCTCCACTTT
TRBV2	TRBD1	TRBJ2-7	NA	CASSVQGEPYEQYF	TGTGCCAGCAGTGTGCAGGGGGAACCCTACGAGCAGTACTTC
TRBV5-8	NA	TRBJ2-2	NA	CASSLPGSLFF	TGTGCCAGCAGCTTGCCAGGGTCATTGTTTTTT
TRBV9	TRBD2	TRBJ2-1	NA	CASSVGDYLYTEQFF	TGTGCCAGCAGCGTAGGGGACTATCTATACACTGAGCAGTTCTTC
TRBV7-8	NA	TRBJ1-2	NA	CASSLRAGEGYGYTF	TGTGCCAGCAGCTTAAGGGCAGGGGAGGGGTATGGCTACACCTTC
TRBV11-2	NA	TRBJ1-5	few	CASSLSTSGNQPQHF	TGTGCCAGCAGCTTATCGACGAGCGGCAATCAGCCCCAGCATTTT
TRBV10-1	TRBD2	TRBJ2-5	NA	CASTSLAGGETQYF	TGCGCCAGCACCTCCCTAGCGGGCGGAGAGACCCAGTACTTC
TRBV5-5	NA	TRBJ1-2	NA	CASSLDGRAIGYTF	TGTGCCAGCAGCTTGGATGGCAGGGCTATTGGCTACACCTTC
TRBV5-8	TRBD1	TRBJ1-5	NA	CASSLLGQGVSQPQHF	TGTGCCAGCAGCTTACTAGGACAGGGAGTTTCCCAGCCCCAGCATTTT
TRBV7-8	NA	TRBJ1-2	NA	CASSPAATNYGYTF	TGTGCCAGCAGCCCTGCGGCAACTAACTATGGCTACACCTTC